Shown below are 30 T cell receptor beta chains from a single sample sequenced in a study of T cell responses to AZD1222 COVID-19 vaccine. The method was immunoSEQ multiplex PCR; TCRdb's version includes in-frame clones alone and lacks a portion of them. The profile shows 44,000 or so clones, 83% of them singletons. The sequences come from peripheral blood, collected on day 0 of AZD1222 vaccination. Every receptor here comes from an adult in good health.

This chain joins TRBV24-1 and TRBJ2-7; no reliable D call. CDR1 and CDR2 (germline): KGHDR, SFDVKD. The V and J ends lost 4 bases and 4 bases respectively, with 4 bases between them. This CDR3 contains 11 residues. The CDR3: CATSDLYEQYF. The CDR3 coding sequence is TGTGCCACCAGTGACTTATACGAGCAGTACTTC.

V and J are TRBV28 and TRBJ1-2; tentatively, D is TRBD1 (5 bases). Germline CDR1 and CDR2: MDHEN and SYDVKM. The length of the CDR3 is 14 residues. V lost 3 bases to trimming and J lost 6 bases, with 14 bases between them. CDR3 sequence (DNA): TGTGCCAGCAGTTTGGTACAGGACCGGAATGGCTACACCTTC. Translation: CASSLVQDRNGYTF.

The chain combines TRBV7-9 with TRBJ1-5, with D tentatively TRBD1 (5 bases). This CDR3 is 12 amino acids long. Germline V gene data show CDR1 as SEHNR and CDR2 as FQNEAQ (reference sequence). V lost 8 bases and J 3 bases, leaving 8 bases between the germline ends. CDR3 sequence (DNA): TGTGCCAGCTCGGGGGACAATCAGCCCCAGCATTTT. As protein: CASSGDNQPQHF.

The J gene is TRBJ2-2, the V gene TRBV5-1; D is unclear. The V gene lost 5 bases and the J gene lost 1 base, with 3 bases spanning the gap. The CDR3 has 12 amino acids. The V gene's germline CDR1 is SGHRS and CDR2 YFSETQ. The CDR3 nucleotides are TGCGCCAGCAGTCAGAACACCGGGGAGCTGTTTTTT. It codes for CASSQNTGELFF.

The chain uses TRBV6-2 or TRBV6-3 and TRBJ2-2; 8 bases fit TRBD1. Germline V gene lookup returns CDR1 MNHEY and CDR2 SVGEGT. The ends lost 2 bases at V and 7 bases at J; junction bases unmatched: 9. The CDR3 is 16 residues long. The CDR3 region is CASSYPGGILHGELFF. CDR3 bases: TGTGCCAGCAGTTACCCAGGGGGCATTTTACACGGGGAGCTGTTTTTT.

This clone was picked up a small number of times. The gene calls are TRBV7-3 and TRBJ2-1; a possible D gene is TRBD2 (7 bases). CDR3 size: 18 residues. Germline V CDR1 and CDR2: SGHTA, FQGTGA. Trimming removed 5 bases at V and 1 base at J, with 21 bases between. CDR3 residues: CASSPLGGAGVSYNEQFF. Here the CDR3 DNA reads TGTGCCAGCAGCCCCTTGGGGGGCGCGGGGGTTTCCTACAATGAGCAGTTCTTC.

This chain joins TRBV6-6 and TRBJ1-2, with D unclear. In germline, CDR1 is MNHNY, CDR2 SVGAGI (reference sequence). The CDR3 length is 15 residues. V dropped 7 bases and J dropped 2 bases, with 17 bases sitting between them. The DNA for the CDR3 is TGTGCCAGCACCCCCCTGGGAGGAACGAACTATGGCTACACCTTC. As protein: CASTPLGGTNYGYTF.

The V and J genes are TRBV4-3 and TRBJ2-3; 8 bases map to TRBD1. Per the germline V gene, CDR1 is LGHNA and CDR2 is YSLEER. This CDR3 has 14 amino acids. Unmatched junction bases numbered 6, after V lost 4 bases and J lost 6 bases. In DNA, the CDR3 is TGCGCCAGCAGCCTCGACAGGGGATCGGATACGCAGTATTTT. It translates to CASSLDRGSDTQYF.

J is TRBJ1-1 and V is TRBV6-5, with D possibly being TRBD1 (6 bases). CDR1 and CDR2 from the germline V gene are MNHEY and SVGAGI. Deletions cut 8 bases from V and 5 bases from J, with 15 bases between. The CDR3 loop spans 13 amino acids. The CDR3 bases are TGTGCCAGCGAGGGCAGGGGAGAGACTGAAGCTTTCTTT. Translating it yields CASEGRGETEAFF.

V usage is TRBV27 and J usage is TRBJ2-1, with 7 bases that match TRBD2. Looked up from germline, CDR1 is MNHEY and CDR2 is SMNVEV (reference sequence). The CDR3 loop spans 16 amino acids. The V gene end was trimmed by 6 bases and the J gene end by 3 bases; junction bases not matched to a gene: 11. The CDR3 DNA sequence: TGTGCCAGCAGCCCCGACTGGCGGGGGAGCTACAATGAGCAGTTCTTC. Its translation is CASSPDWRGSYNEQFF.

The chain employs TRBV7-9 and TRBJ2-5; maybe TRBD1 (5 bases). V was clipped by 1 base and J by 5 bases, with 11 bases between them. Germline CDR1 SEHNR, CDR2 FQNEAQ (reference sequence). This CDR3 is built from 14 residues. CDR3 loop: CASSLEGVGETQYF. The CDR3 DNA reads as TGTGCCAGCAGCTTAGAAGGGGTCGGGGAGACCCAGTACTTC. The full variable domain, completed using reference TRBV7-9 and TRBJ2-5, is DTGVSQNPRHKITKRGQNVTFRCDPISEHNRLYWYRQTLGQGPEFLTYFQNEAQLEKSRLLSDRFSAERPKGSFSTLEIQRTEQGDSAMYLCASSLEGVGETQYFGPGTRLLVL.

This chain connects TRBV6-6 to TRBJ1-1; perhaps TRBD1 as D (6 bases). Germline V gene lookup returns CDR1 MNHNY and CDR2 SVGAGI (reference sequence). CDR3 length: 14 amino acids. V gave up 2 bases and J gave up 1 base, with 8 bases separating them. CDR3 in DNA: TGTGCCAGCAGTTACCAGGGACAGAACACTGAAGCTTTCTTT. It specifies CASSYQGQNTEAFF.

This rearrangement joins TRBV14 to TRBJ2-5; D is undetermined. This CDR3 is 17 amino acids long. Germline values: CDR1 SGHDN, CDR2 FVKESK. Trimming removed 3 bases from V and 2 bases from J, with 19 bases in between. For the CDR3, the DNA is TGTGCCAGCAGCCATTCCCTCTTTTTGGGTGGACAAGAGACCCAGTACTTC. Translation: CASSHSLFLGGQETQYF. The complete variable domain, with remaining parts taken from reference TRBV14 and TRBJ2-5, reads EAGVTQFPSHSVIEKGQTVTLRCDPISGHDNLYWYRRVMGKEIKFLLHFVKESKQDESGMPNNRFLAERTGGTYSTLKVQPAELEDSGVYFCASSHSLFLGGQETQYFGPGTRLLVL.

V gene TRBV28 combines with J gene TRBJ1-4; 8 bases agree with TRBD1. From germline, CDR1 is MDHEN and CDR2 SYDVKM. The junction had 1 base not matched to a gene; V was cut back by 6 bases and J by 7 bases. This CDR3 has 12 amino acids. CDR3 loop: CASRDRGEKLFF. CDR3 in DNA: TGTGCCAGCAGAGACAGGGGTGAAAAACTGTTTTTT.

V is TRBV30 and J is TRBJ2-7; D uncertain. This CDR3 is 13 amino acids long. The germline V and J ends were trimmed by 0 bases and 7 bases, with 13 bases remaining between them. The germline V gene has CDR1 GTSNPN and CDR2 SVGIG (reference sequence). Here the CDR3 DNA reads TGTGCCTGGAGTGTACCGAGTGTAGGGGAGCAGTACTTC. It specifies CAWSVPSVGEQYF.

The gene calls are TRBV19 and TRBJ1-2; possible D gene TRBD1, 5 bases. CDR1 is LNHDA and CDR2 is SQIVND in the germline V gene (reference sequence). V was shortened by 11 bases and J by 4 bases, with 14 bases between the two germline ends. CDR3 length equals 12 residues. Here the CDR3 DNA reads TGTGCCCGTCGGTTGACAGTCTATGGCTACACCTTC. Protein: CARRLTVYGYTF.

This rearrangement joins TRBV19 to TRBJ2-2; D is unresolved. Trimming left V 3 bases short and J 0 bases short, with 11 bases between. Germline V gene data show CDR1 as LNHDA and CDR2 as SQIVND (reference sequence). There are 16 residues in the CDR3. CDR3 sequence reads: CASSISGPPNTGELFF. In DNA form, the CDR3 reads TGTGCCAGTAGTATTTCCGGCCCCCCGAACACCGGGGAGCTGTTTTTT.

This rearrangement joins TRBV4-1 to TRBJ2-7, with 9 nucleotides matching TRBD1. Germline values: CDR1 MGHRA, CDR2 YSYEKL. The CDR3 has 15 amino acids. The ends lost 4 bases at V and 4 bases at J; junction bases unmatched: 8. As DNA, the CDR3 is TGCGCCAGCAGCCCACCCGGGACAGGGTGGTACGAGCAGTACTTC. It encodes CASSPPGTGWYEQYF.

The CDR3 sequence: CATSDSSTDTQYF. For the CDR3, the DNA is TGTGCCACCAGTGATTCTAGCACAGATACGCAGTATTTT. The rearrangement uses TRBV24-1 and TRBJ2-3; D gene ambiguous. CDR3 size: 13 residues. The V and J ends lost 2 bases and 0 bases respectively, with 2 bases between them. CDR1 and CDR2 from the germline V gene are KGHDR and SFDVKD.

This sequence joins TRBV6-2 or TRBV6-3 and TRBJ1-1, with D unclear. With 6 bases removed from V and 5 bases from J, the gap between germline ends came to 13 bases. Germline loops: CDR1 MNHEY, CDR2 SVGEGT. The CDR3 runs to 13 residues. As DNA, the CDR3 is TGTGCCAGCAGCCCCCACCAGCGAACTGAAGCTTTCTTT. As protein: CASSPHQRTEAFF.

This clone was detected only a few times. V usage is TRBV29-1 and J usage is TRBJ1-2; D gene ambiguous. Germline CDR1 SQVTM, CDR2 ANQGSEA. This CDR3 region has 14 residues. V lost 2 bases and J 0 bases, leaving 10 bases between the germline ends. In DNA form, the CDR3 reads TGCAGCGTTGAACAACGCCAAGCTAACTATGGCTACACCTTC. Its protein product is CSVEQRQANYGYTF.

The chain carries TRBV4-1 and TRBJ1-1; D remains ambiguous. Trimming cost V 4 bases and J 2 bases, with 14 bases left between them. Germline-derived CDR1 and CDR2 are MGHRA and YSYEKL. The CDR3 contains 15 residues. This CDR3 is CASSPTPVINTEAFF. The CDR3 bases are TGCGCCAGCAGCCCCACTCCGGTAATCAACACTGAAGCTTTCTTT.

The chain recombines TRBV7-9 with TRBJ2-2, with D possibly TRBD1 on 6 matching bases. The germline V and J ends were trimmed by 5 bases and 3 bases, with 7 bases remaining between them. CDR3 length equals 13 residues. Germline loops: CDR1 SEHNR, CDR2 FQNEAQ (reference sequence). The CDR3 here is CASSRTDTGELFF. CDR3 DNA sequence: TGTGCCAGCAGCCGGACAGACACCGGGGAGCTGTTTTTT.

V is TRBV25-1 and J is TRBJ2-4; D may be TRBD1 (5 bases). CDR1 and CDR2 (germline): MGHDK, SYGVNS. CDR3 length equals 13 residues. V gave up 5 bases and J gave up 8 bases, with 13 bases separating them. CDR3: CASSRREGDIQYF. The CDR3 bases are TGTGCCAGCAGTCGCAGGGAAGGAGACATTCAGTACTTC. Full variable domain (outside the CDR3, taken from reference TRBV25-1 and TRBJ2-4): EADIYQTPRYLVIGTGKKITLECSQTMGHDKMYWYQQDPGMELHLIHYSYGVNSTEKGDLSSESTVSRIRTEHFPLTLESARPSHTSQYLCASSRREGDIQYFGAGTRLSVL.

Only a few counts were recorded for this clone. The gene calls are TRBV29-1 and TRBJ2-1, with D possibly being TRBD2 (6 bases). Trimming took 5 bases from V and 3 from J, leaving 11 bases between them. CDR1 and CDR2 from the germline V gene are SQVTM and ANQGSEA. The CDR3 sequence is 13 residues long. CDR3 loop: CSVRTTYYNEQFF. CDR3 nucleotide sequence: TGCAGCGTTCGGACTACCTACTACAATGAGCAGTTCTTC.

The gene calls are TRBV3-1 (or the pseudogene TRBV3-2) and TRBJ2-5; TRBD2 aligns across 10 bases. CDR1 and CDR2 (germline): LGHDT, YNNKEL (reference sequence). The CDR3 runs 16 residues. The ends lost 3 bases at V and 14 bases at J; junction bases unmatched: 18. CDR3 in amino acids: CASSHRVASGRILIYF. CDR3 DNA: TGTGCCAGCAGCCACAGGGTTGCTAGCGGGAGAATTCTCATATACTTC.

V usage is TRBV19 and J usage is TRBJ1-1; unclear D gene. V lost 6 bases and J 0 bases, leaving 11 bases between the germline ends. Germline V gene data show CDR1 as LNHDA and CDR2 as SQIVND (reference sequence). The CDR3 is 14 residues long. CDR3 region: CASSHEHMNTEAFF. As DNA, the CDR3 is TGTGCCAGTAGCCATGAACACATGAACACTGAAGCTTTCTTT. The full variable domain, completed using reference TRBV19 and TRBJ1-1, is DGGITQSPKYLFRKEGQNVTLSCEQNLNHDAMYWYRQDPGQGLRLIYYSQIVNDFQKGDIAEGYSVSREKKESFPLTVTSAQKNPTAFYLCASSHEHMNTEAFFGQGTRLTVV.

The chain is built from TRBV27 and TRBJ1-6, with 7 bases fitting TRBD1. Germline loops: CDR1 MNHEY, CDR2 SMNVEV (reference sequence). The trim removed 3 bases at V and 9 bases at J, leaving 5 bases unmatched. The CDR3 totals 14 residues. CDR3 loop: CASSLYYRGSPLHF. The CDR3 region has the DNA TGTGCCAGCAGTTTGTATTACAGGGGTTCACCCCTCCACTTT.

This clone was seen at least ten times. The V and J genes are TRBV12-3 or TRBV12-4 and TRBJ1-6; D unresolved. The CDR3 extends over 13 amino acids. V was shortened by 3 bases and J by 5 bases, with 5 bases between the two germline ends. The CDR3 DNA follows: TGTGCCAGCAGTTTTCAGGATAATTCACCCCTCCACTTT. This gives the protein CASSFQDNSPLHF.

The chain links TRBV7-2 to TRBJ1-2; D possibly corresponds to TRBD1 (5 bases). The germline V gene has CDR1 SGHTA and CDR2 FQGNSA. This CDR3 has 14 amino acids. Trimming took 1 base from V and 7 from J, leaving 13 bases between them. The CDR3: CASSLGPGQGGYTF. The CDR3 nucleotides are TGTGCCAGCAGCTTAGGGCCAGGGCAGGGTGGCTACACCTTC.